The present T cell receptor beta chain was sequenced within a study of T cell changes during pregnancy in multiple sclerosis. This CDR3 has 14 amino acids. V lost 6 bases to trimming and J lost 5 bases; unmatched junction nucleotides: 9. Germline assignment: CDR1 LNHDA and CDR2 SQIVND (reference sequence). The method was immunoSEQ multiplex PCR; TCRdb's version includes in-frame clones alone and lacks a portion of them. The sample has around 34,000 clones, about nine tenths seen once. The chain uses TRBV19 and TRBJ2-7; TRBD2 matches at 8 bases. This TCR derives from a female donor with multiple sclerosis, enrolled in a pregnancy study. The sequenced sample was CD8+ T cells from peripheral blood mononuclear cells, obtained in the first trimester of pregnancy. CDR3 bases: TGTGCCAGTAGGGTTCACAGCGGGAGTCACGAGCAGTACTTC. Translation: CASRVHSGSHEQYF.